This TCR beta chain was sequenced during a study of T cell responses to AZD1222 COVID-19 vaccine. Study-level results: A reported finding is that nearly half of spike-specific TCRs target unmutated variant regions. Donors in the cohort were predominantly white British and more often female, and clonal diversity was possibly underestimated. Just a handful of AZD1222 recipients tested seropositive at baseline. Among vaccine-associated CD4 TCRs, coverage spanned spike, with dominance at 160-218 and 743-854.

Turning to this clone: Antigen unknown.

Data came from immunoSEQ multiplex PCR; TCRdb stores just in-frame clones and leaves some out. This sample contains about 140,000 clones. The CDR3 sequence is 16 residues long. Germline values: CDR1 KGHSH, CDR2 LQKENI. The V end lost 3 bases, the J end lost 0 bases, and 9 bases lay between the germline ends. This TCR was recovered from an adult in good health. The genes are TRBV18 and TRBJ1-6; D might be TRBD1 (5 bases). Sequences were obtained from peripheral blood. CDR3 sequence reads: CASSPGGSSYNSPLHF. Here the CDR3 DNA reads TGTGCCAGCTCACCGGGGGGAAGCTCCTATAATTCACCCCTCCACTTT.